This TCR beta chain derives from a study of T cells after posttransplantation cyclophosphamide. TCRdb's table, derived via immunoSEQ multiplex PCR, lists solely in-frame clones and lacks some. The data hold about 40,000 clones, with 90% observed a single time. Busulfan-fludarabine conditioning, marrow transplant, and cyclophosphamide on days +3 and +4 were administered. Germline-derived CDR1 and CDR2 are MNHEY and SMNVEV (reference sequence). V was clipped by 5 bases and J by 0 bases, with 17 bases between them. The CDR3 covers 17 residues. The source is a male patient in his sixties who received an allogeneic stem cell transplant from a related donor and was CMV-positive. Some T cells may be the graft donor's. The chain combines TRBV27 with TRBJ1-3; D is perhaps TRBD1 (6 bases). Material: PBMCs, obtained less than 70 days after allogeneic stem cell transplant with posttransplant cyclophosphamide. The CDR3 reads CASSPIPTGPSGNTIYF. The CDR3 region has the DNA TGTGCCAGCAGTCCCATCCCTACAGGGCCCTCTGGAAACACCATATATTTT.